This T cell receptor beta chain was sequenced during a study of OX40 agonist ivuxolimab in advanced cancers. Study-wide background: With ivuxolimab, an agonistic anti-OX40 (CD134) antibody, patients were treated. All patients had ivuxolimab intravenously every 2 weeks at 0.01 to 10 mg/kg. Whole-study findings and limits: Clonal expansion was among the lowest in partial responders at 0.1-3.0 mg/kg, especially CD8+.

As to this clone: Antigen specificity is unknown.

Here immunoSEQ multiplex PCR was the method, and the copy in TCRdb shows in-frame clones only, minus some. The table lists approximately 70,000 clones, 85% of them singletons. The CDR3 extends over 14 amino acids. Trimming shortened V by 3 bases and J by 5 bases, and 14 bases separated the two germline ends. The germline gives CDR1 MNHEY, CDR2 SMNVEV (reference sequence). The rearrangement uses TRBV27 and TRBJ2-7, with D possibly TRBD1 on 6 matching bases. This specimen consisted of CD4+ or CD8+ T cells sorted from blood, obtained in a trial of the OX40 agonist ivuxolimab. The TCR was taken from an adult with an advanced solid tumor such as melanoma, head and neck, liver or kidney cancer. CDR3: CASSLSSGADEQYF. CDR3 bases: TGTGCCAGCAGTTTGTCATCAGGGGCGGACGAGCAGTACTTC.